The source of this T cell receptor (beta chain) is a study of T cell changes during pregnancy in multiple sclerosis. This CDR3 spans 17 amino acids. Trimming removed 0 bases from V and 4 bases from J, with 15 bases in between. Germline V gene sequence: CDR1 MRHNA, CDR2 SNTAGT. Measured with immunoSEQ multiplex PCR; TCRdb has only the in-frame clones, and not every one. In the table there are some 37,000 clones, around 91% of which are singletons. The clonotype was recovered from a female donor with multiple sclerosis, enrolled in a pregnancy study. The input for sequencing was CD8+ T cells from peripheral blood mononuclear cells, taken in the third trimester of pregnancy. V is TRBV6-4 and J is TRBJ2-2, with D possibly being TRBD2 (6 bases). CDR3 DNA: TGTGCCAGCAGTGACTCCCCCGGAGGGATTGGCACCGGGGAGCTGTTTTTT. It codes for CASSDSPGGIGTGELFF.